This T cell receptor beta chain was documented in a study of T cells in Graves' hyperthyroidism and ophthalmopathy. From RNA transcripts, TCR beta CDR3 regions were amplified. HTBI primers were used for first-round RT-PCR of the TCR CDR3. TCRdb re-called the multiplex PCR reads through MiXCR, storing one row per CDR3 protein. The sample lists some 180,000 distinct CDR3 sequences; about a sixth were seen once. In its sample, this clonotype was seen many times. Trimming cost V 8 bases and J 2 bases, with 13 bases left between them. The CDR3 has 13 residues. CDR1 is SNHLY, CDR2 FYNNEI, per germline. The genes are TRBV2 and TRBJ2-7; D ambiguous. What was sequenced was blood. The clonotype comes from a woman aged 50 to 65 with Graves' hyperthyroidism. CDR3 sequence: CASESFGTYEQYF. The CDR3 DNA reads TGTGCCAGCGAGTCCTTCGGAACCTACGAGCAGTACTTC.